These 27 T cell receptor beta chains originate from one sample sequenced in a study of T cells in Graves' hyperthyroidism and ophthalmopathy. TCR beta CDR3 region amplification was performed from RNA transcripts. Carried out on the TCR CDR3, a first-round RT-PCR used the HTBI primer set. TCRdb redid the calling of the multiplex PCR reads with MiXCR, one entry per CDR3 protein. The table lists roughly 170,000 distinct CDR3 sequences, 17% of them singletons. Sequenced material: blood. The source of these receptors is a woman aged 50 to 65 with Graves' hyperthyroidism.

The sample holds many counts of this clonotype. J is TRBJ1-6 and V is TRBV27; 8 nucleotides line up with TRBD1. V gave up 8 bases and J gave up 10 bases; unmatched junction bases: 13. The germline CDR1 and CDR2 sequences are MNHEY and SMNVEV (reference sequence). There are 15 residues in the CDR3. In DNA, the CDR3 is TGTGCCAGCTCTTCGCGCGGACAGGGAGGGTCACCCCTCCACTTT. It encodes CASSSRGQGGSPLHF.

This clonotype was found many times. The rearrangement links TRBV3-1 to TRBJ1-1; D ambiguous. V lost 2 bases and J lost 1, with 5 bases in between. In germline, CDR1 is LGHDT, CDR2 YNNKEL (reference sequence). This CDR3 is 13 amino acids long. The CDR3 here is CASSQHKNTEAFF. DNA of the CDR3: TGTGCCAGCAGCCAACACAAGAACACTGAAGCTTTCTTT.

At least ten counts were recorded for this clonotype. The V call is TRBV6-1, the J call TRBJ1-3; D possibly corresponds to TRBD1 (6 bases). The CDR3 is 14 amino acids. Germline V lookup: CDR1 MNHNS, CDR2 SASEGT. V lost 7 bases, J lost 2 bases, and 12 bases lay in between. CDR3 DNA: TGTGCCAGCATCCAAGGGGGGACTGGAAACACCATATATTTT. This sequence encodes CASIQGGTGNTIYF.

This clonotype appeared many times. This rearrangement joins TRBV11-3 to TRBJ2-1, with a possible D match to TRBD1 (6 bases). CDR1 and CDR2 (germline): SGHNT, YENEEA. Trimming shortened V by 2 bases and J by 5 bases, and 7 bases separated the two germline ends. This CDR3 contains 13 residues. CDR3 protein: CASSLPGDNEQFF. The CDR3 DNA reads TGTGCCAGCAGCTTACCAGGGGACAATGAGCAGTTCTTC.

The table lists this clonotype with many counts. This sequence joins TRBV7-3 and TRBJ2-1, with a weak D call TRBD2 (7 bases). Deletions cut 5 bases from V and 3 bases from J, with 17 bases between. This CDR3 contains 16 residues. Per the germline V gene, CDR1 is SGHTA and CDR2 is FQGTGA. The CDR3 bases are TGTGCCAGCAGCGAGAGGGGGGGGACTAACTACAATGAGCAGTTCTTC. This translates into CASSERGGTNYNEQFF.

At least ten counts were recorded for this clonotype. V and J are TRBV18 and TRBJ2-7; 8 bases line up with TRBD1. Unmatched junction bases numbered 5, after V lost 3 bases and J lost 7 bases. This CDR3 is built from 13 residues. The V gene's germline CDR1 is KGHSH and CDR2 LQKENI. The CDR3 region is CASSPTGVGEQYF. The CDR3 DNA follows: TGTGCCAGCTCACCGACAGGGGTGGGAGAGCAGTACTTC.

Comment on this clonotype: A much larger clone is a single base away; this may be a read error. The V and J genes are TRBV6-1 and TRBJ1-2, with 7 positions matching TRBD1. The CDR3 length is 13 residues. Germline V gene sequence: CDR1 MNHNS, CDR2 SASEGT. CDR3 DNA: TGTGCCAGCAGCCTACAGGGGACCTATAGCTACACCTTC. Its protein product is CASSLQGTYSYTF.

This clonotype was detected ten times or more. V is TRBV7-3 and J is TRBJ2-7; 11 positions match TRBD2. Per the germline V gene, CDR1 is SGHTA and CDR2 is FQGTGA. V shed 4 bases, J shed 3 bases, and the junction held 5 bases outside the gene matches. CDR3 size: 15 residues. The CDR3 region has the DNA TGTGCCAGCAGCTCTAGCGGGGGGCCAGGCTACGAGCAGTACTTC. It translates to CASSSSGGPGYEQYF.

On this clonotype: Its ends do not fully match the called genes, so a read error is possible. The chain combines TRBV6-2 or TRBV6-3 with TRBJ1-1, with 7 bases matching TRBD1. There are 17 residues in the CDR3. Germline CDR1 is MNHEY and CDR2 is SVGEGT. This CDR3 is CASSYGQGQSWHTEAFF. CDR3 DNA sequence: TGCGCCAGCAGTTACGGTCAGGGACAGTCTTGGCACACTGAAGCTTTCTTT.

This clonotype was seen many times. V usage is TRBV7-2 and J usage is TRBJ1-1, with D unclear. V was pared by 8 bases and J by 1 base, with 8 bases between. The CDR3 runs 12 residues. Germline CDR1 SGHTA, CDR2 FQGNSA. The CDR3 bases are TGTGCCAGCGGAACTCGGAACACTGAAGCTTTCTTT. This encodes CASGTRNTEAFF.

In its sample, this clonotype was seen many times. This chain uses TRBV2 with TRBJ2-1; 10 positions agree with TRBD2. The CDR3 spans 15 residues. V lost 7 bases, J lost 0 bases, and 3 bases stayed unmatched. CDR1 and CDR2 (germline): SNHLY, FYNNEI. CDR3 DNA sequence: TGTGCCAGCATTGCTAGCGGGGGCTCCTACAATGAGCAGTTCTTC. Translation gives CASIASGGSYNEQFF.

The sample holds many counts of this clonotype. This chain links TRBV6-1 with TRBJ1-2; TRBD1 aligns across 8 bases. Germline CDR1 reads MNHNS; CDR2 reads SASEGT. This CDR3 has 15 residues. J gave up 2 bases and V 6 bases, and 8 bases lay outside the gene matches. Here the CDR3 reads CASRQTQGANYGYTF. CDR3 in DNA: TGTGCCAGCAGACAAACGCAGGGGGCAAACTATGGCTACACCTTC.

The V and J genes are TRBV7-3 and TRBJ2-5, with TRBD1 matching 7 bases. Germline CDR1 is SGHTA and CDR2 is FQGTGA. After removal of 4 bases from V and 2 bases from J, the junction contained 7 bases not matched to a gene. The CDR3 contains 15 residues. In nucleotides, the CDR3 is TGTGCCAGCAGCTACGACAGGGCGGAACAAGAGACCCAGTACTTC. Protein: CASSYDRAEQETQYF.

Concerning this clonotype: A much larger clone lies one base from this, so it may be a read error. CDR3 protein: CAGSPKRDRERYGYTF. The CDR3 nucleotides read TGTGCCGGCTCACCAAAACGGGACAGGGAAAGATATGGCTACACCTTC. The V gene is TRBV18, the J gene TRBJ1-2; 9 bases map to TRBD1. Germline-derived CDR1 and CDR2 are KGHSH and LQKENI. The CDR3 runs 16 residues.

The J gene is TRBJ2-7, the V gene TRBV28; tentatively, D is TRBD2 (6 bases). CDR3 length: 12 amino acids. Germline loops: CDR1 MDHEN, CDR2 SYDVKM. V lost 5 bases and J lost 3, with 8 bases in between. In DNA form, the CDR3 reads TGTGCCAGCAGTGTGACTAGCTACGAGCAGTACTTC. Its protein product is CASSVTSYEQYF.

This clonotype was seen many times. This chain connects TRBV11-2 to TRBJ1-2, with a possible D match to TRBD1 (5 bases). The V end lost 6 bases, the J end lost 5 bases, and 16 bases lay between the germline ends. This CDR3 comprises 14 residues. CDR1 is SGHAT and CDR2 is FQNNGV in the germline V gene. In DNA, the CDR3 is TGTGCCAGCAGTCACCCCTGGGGCCTTTATGGCTACACCTTC. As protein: CASSHPWGLYGYTF.

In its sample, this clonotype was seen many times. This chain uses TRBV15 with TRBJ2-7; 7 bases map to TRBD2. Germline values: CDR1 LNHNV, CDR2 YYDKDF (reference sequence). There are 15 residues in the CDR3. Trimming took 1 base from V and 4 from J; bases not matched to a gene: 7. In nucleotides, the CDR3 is TGTGCCACCAGCAGAGGACGGGGGGAGGTTTACGAGCAGTACTTC. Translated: CATSRGRGEVYEQYF.

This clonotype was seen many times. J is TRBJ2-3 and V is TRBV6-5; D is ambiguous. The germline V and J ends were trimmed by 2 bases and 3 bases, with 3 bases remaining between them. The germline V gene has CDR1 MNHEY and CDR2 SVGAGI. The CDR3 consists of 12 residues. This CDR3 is CASSYGTDTQYF. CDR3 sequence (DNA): TGTGCCAGCAGTTACGGGACAGATACGCAGTATTTT.

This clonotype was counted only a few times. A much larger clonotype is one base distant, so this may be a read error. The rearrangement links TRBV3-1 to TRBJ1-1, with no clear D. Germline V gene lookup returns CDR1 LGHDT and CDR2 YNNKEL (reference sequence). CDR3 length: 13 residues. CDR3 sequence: CASSRDRNSEAFF. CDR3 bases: TGTGCCAGCAGCCGAGATCGGAACAGTGAAGCTTTCTTT.

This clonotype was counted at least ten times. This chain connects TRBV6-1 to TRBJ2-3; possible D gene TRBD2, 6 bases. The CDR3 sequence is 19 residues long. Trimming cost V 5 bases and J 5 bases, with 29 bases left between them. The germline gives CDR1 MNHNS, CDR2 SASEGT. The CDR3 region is CASSLTWAPQTRGKDTQYF. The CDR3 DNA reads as TGTGCCAGCAGTCTAACGTGGGCCCCGCAGACTAGGGGAAAAGATACGCAGTATTTT.

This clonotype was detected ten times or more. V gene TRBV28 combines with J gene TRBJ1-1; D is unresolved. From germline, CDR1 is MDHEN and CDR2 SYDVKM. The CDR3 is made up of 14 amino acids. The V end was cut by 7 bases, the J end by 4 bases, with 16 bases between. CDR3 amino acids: CASNRGGKGTEAFF. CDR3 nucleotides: TGTGCCAGCAACCGAGGAGGTAAAGGCACTGAAGCTTTCTTT.

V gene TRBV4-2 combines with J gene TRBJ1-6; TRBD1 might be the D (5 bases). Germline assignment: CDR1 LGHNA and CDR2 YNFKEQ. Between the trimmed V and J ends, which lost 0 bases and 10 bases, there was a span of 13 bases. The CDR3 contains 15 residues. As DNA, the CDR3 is TGTGCCAGCAGCCAAGAGACAGTCGTTGGATCACCCCTCCACTTT. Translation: CASSQETVVGSPLHF.

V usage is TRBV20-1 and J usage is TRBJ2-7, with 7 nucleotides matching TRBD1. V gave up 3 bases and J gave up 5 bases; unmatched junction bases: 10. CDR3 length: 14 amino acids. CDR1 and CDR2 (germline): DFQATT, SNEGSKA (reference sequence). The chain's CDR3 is CSARARQGIHEQYF. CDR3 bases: TGCAGTGCTAGGGCTAGACAGGGTATCCACGAGCAGTACTTC.

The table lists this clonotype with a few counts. The CDR3 here is CASTDRGGEKTQYF. The CDR3 DNA follows: TGTGCCAGCACAGACAGGGGCGGTGAAAAGACCCAGTACTTC. V gene TRBV12-3 or TRBV12-4 combines with J gene TRBJ2-5; TRBD1 aligns across 8 bases. V was clipped by 7 bases and J by 6 bases; unmatched bases: 10. CDR3 length equals 14 residues.

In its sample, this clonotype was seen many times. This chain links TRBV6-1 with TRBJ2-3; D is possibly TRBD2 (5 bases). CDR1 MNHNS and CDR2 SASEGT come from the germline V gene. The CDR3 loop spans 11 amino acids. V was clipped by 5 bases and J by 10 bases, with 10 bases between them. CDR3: CASSLLGAQYF. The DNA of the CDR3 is TGTGCCAGCAGTTTGCTGGGAGCGCAGTATTTT.

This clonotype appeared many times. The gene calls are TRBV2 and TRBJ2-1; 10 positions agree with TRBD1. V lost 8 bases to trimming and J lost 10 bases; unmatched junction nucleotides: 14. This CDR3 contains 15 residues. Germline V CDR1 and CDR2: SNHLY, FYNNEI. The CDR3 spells CASRKGDRGRWEQFF. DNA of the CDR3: TGTGCCAGCCGAAAAGGGGACAGGGGTAGGTGGGAGCAGTTCTTC.

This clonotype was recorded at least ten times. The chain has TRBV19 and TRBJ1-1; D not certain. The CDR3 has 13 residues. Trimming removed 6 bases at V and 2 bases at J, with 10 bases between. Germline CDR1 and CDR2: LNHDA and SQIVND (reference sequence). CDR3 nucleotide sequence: TGTGCCAGTAGGGCGCGATCCAACACTGAAGCTTTCTTT. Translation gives CASRARSNTEAFF.